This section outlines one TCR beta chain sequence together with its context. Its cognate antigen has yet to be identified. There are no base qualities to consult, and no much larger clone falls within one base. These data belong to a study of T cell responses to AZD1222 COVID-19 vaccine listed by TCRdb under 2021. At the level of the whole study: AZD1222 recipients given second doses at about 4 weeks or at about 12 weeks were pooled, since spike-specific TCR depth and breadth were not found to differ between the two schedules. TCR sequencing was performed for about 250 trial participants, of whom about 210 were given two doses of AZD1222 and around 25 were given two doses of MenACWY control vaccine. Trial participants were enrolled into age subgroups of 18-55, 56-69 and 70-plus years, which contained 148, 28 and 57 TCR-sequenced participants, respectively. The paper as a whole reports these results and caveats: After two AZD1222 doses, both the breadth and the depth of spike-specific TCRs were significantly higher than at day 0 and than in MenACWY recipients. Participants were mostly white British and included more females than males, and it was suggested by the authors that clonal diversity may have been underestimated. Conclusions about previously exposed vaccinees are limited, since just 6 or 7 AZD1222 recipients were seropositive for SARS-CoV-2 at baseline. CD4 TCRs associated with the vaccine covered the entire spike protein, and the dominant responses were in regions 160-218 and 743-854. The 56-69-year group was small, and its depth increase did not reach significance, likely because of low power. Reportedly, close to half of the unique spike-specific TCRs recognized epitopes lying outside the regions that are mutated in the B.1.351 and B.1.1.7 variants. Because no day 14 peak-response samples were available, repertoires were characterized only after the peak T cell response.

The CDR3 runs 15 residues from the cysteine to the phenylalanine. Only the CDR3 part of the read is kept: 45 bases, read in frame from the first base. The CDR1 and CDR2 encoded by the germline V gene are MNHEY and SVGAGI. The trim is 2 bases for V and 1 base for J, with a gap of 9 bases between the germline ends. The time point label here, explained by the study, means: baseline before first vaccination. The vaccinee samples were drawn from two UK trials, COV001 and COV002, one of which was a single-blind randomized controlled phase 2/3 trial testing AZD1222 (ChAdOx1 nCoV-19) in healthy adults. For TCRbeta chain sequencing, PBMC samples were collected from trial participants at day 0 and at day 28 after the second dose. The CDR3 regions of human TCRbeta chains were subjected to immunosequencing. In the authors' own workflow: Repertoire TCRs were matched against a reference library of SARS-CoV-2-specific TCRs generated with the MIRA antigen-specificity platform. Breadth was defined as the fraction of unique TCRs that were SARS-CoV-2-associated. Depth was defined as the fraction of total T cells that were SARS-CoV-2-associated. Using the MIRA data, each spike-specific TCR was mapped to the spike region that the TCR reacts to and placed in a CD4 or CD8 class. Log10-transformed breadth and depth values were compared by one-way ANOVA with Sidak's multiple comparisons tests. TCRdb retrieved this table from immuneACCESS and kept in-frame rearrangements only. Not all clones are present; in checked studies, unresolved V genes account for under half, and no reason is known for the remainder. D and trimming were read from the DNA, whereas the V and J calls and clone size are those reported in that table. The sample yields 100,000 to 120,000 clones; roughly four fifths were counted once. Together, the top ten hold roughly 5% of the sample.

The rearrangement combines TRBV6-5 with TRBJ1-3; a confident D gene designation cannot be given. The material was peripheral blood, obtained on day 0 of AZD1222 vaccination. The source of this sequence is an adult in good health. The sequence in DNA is TGTGCCAGCAGTTACGCCTTTGATTCTGGAAACACCATATATTTT. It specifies CASSYAFDSGNTIYF.